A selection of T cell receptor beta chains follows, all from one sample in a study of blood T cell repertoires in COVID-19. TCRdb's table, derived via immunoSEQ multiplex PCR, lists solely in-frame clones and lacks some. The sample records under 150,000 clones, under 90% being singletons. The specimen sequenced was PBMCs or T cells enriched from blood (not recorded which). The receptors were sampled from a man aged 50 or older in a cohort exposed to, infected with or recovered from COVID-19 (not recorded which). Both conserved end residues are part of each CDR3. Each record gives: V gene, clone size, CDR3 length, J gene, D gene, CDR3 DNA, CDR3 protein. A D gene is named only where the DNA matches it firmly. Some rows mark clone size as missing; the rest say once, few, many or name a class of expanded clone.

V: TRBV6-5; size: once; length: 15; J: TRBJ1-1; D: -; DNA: TGTGCCAGCAGTTACTCGCGATTACAGGTCACTGAAGCTTTCTTT; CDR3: CASSYSRLQVTEAFF
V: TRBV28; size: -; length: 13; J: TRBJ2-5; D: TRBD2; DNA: TGTGCCAGCAGCATTGGGGGGGAGGAGACCCAGTACTTC; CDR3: CASSIGGEETQYF
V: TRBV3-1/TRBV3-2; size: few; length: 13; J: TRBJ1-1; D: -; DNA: TGTGCCAGCAGCCAAGCGCGGTTCACTGAAGCTTTCTTT; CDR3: CASSQARFTEAFF
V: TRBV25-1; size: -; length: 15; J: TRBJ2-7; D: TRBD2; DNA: TGTGCCAGCAGTGAAGGAGCTAGCGGGATGGGCGAGCAGTACTTC; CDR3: CASSEGASGMGEQYF
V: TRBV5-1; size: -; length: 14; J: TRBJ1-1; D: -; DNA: TGCGCCAGCAGCCTCGCGCGGGTGAACACTGAAGCTTTCTTT; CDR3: CASSLARVNTEAFF
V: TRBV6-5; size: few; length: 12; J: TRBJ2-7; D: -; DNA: TGTGCCAGCAGTTACCAGGGGCTCGAGCAGTACTTC; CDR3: CASSYQGLEQYF
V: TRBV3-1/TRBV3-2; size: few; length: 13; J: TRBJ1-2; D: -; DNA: TGTGCCAGCAGCCAAGTCCGAAGGGGTGGCTACACCTTC; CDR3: CASSQVRRGGYTF
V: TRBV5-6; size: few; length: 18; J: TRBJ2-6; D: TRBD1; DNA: TGTGCCAGCAGCTTGGTGGGACAGGGAGCCTCTGGGGCCAACGTCCTGACTTTC; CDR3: CASSLVGQGASGANVLTF
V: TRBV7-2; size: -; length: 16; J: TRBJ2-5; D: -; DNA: TGTGCCAGCAGCTTAAATTCCGGACGGGGAGGAGAGACCCAGTACTTC; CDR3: CASSLNSGRGGETQYF
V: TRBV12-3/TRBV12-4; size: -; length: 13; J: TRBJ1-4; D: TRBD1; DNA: TGTGCCAGCAGTTTTGCAGGGGGTGAAAAACTGTTTTTT; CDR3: CASSFAGGEKLFF
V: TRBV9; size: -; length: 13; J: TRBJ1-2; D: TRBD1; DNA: TGTGCCAGCAGCAGCCGGGACAGGGCTGGCTACACCTTC; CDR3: CASSSRDRAGYTF
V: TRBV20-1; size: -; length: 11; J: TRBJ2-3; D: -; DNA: TGCAGTTACAGGGTGGCAGATACGCAGTATTTT; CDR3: CSYRVADTQYF
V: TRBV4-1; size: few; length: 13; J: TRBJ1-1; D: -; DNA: TGCGCCAGCAGCCAAGGGGGGGAAAGGCGAGCTTTCTTT; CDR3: CASSQGGERRAFF
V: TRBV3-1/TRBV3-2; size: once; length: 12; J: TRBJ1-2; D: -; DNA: TGTGCCAGCAGCCAAGCAGGGTCTGGCTACACCTTC; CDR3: CASSQAGSGYTF
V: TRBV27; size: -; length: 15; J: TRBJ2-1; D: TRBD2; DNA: TGTGCCAGCAGTCCTACTAGCGGGGAGTACAATGAGCAGTTCTTC; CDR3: CASSPTSGEYNEQFF
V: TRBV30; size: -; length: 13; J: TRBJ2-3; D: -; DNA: TGTGCCTGGAGTGTACACGGGTCAGATACGCAGTATTTT; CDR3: CAWSVHGSDTQYF
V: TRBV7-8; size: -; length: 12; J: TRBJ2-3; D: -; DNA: TGTGCCAGCAGCCCGGAGTTGGATACGCAGTATTTT; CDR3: CASSPELDTQYF
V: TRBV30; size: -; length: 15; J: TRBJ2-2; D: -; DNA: TGTGCCTGGACCGGGGGCCATGACAGGGCCGGGGAGCTGTTTTTT; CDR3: CAWTGGHDRAGELFF
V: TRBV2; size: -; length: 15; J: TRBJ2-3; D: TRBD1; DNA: TGTGCCAGCAGTGATGAGACAGGGGGCACAGATACGCAGTATTTT; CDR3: CASSDETGGTDTQYF